The present T cell receptor (beta chain) was sequenced within a study of blood T cell repertoires in COVID-19. CDR3 length equals 13 residues. Trimming stripped 4 bases from V and 6 bases from J, with 9 bases between. CDR1 MDHEN and CDR2 SYDVKM come from the germline V gene. Clones were sequenced by immunoSEQ multiplex PCR, and TCRdb holds only the in-frame ones, with some missing. Counted here are 120,000 or so clones, roughly 87% occurring once; the ten biggest clones make up around 6.3%. V gene TRBV28 combines with J gene TRBJ2-2; D is ambiguous. The TCR comes from a man older than 75 with active or convalescent COVID-19. Material for sequencing was peripheral blood. The CDR3 nucleotides read TGTGCCAGCAGTTCTCGGTTGCCCGGGGAGCTGTTTTTT. This gives the protein CASSSRLPGELFF.